The 6 T cell receptor beta chains presented below share a single source sample, sequenced in a study of Tregs in tolerant kidney transplant recipients. Clones were read by immunoSEQ multiplex PCR, and TCRdb kept only the in-frame ones, dropping some. Of some 240,000 clones detected, about 80% appear once; the ten largest clones hold less than 0.75%. The sequencing sample was made of CD4+ T cells from blood. These receptors were taken from a human donor in good health.

This rearrangement joins TRBV18 to TRBJ2-7; perhaps TRBD1 as D (6 bases). Germline CDR1 reads KGHSH; CDR2 reads LQKENI. The V end was cut by 3 bases, the J end by 7 bases, with 13 bases between. CDR3 length equals 13 residues. The chain's CDR3 is CASSPGQLREQYF. CDR3 nucleotides: TGTGCCAGCTCACCCGGACAGCTGAGGGAGCAGTACTTC.

J is TRBJ2-1 and V is TRBV5-8; D may match TRBD1 or TRBD2 (5 bases each). CDR3 length: 15 amino acids. Per the germline V gene, CDR1 is SGHTS and CDR2 is YDEGEE. The ends were cut back, 1 base at V and 0 bases at J, with 8 bases in the middle. The CDR3 DNA sequence: TGTGCCAGCAGCTTGTGGGGGAGCTCCTACAATGAGCAGTTCTTC. As protein: CASSLWGSSYNEQFF.

The rearrangement links TRBV19 to TRBJ2-5; 9 bases are a match to TRBD1. V was clipped by 0 bases and J by 5 bases; unmatched bases: 7. CDR1 is LNHDA, CDR2 SQIVND, per germline (reference sequence). CDR3 length equals 16 residues. The CDR3 DNA follows: TGTGCCAGTAGTATAGAGGGAACAGGGGGCACTGAGACCCAGTACTTC. Amino acids: CASSIEGTGGTETQYF.

The chain joins TRBV5-1 to TRBJ1-2; D is possibly TRBD1 (5 bases). The CDR3 has 15 residues. V was pared by 4 bases and J by 3 bases, with 16 bases between. Germline V lookup: CDR1 SGHRS, CDR2 YFSETQ. CDR3 nucleotides: TGCGCCAGCAGCCCGGACCCTGGGGCGGACTATGGCTACACCTTC. Encoded protein: CASSPDPGADYGYTF.

CDR3 bases: TGTGCCAGTAGTAAACTAGCGGTTAGCACAGATACGCAGTATTTT. It translates to CASSKLAVSTDTQYF. The rearrangement joins TRBV19 to TRBJ2-3, with 8 positions matching TRBD2. Germline values: CDR1 LNHDA, CDR2 SQIVND (reference sequence). V lost 4 bases to trimming and J lost 0 bases; unmatched junction nucleotides: 3. The CDR3 length is 15 residues.

The V and J genes are TRBV6-1 and TRBJ1-1; a weak D match, TRBD1 (5 bases). The germline gives CDR1 MNHNS, CDR2 SASEGT. Trimming pared 6 bases from V and 0 bases from J, leaving 11 bases between. This CDR3 contains 14 residues. This CDR3 is CASSSGTVNTEAFF. As DNA, the CDR3 is TGTGCCAGCAGCTCTGGGACGGTGAACACTGAAGCTTTCTTT.